This T cell receptor beta chain was sequenced during a study of beta chain features in type 1 diabetes. The CDR3 consists of 12 residues. Trimming pared 0 bases from V and 6 bases from J, leaving 8 bases between. CDR1 is SQVTM, CDR2 ANQGSEA, per germline. Expressed TCRB transcripts got sequenced, as all isolated RNA was reverse transcribed. Several million reads were obtained on average from naive, central memory and regulatory T cell samples. TCRdb keeps only in-frame clones here, not all; method: immunoSEQ multiplex PCR. Among some 290,000 clones listed, 24% were seen once. Concerning this clone: Its antigen is still unknown.

Study findings and constraints: Whatever favoring of shorter templates PCR might show would apply equally to patients and controls. Type 1 diabetes patients had moderately but significantly shorter TCRB CDR3s in all four CD4+ subsets. In type 1 diabetes patients, VDJ junctions had fewer insertions; deletions at these junctions were more frequent.

The receptor comes from a woman in her twenties or thirties with type 1 diabetes. Material: naive CD4+ T cells from blood. The chain recombines TRBV29-1 with TRBJ1-1, with D possibly TRBD1 on 5 matching bases. The CDR3, as DNA: TGCAGCGTTGAAGAAAGGGGATCTGAAGCTTTCTTT. Residues: CSVEERGSEAFF.